This TCR beta chain was observed in a study of T-cell reconstitution after alpha-beta-depleted transplantation in children. Findings of the study overall: The origin of alpha-beta T cells about two months after transplant was reportedly several hundred expanded graft clones.

Per the germline V gene, CDR1 is SGHRS and CDR2 is YFSETQ. V was pared by 1 base and J by 3 bases, with 6 bases of the junction left unmatched. The CDR3 totals 16 residues. This clonotype has a count of ten or more. Its antigen is unknown. Preparation of the TCRbeta library was carried out with unique molecular identifiers. A single record per CDR3 protein comes from TCRdb applying MiXCR to the PCR reads. This table holds approximately 34,000 distinct CDR3 sequences, about 6.8% found once. The sequencing used peripheral blood, collected 60 days after TCRalphabeta/CD19-depleted stem cell transplant. J is TRBJ2-1 and V is TRBV5-1; 8 bases match TRBD2. This TCR was recovered from a child in the first two years of life who had a stem cell transplant for acute myeloid leukemia, so the T cells may come from the graft donor. The CDR3 region has the DNA TGCGCCAGCAGCTTGTGGGTAGCGGGGAGCTACAATGAGCAGTTCTTC. Translation: CASSLWVAGSYNEQFF.